The 26 T cell receptor beta chains listed next were all sequenced from one sample in a study of blood T cell repertoires in COVID-19. Measured with immunoSEQ multiplex PCR; TCRdb has only the in-frame clones, and not every one. The table records approximately 170,000 clones, about 88% of them present only once. The sequencing input was peripheral blood. The source of these receptors is a woman older than 75 in a cohort sampled during active or convalescent COVID-19.

This sequence joins TRBV10-3 and TRBJ1-2, with a possible D match to TRBD1 (6 bases). With 0 bases removed from V and 4 bases from J, the gap between germline ends came to 18 bases. The length of the CDR3 is 17 residues. Germline CDR1 ENHRY, CDR2 SYGVKD. DNA for the CDR3: TGTGCCATCAGTGAGTCGGTTGGGCAGGGGCTAATCTATGGCTACACCTTC. Translating gives CAISESVGQGLIYGYTF.

This rearrangement joins TRBV6-2 or TRBV6-3 to TRBJ2-7; D remains unclear. The CDR3 totals 14 residues. Trimming cost V 2 bases and J 4 bases, with 12 bases left between them. Germline lookup yields CDR1 MNHEY and CDR2 SVGEGT. CDR3 nucleotide sequence: TGTGCCAGCAGTTACCACGGTCTTCAATACGAGCAGTACTTC. It specifies CASSYHGLQYEQYF.

The rearrangement joins TRBV19 to TRBJ2-1; D may be TRBD2 (6 bases). The length of the CDR3 is 15 residues. Trimming stripped 6 bases from V and 3 bases from J, with 15 bases between. Germline assignment: CDR1 LNHDA and CDR2 SQIVND (reference sequence). CDR3 DNA: TGTGCCAGTAGCCGCGGAGGGGTATTCTACAATGAGCAGTTCTTC. Its translation is CASSRGGVFYNEQFF.

V is TRBV20-1 and J is TRBJ1-1; the D is unclear. Germline V CDR1 and CDR2: DFQATT, SNEGSKA (reference sequence). The CDR3 contains 14 residues. V gave up 3 bases and J gave up 1 base, with 12 bases separating them. The CDR3 DNA follows: TGCAGTGCTAGTTATGGTCTGGCGAACACTGAAGCTTTCTTT. Protein product: CSASYGLANTEAFF.

The chain combines TRBV12-3 or TRBV12-4 with TRBJ1-5; no definite D call. This CDR3 region has 13 residues. Trimming took off 6 bases at V and 4 bases at J, with 10 bases between the two ends. The CDR3 DNA reads TGTGCCAGCAGCCTCGGTTATAATCAGCCCCAGCATTTT. Residues: CASSLGYNQPQHF.

The rearrangement uses TRBV2 and TRBJ2-2; possibly TRBD1 for D (6 bases). The CDR3 consists of 15 residues. Per the germline V gene, CDR1 is SNHLY and CDR2 is FYNNEI. Trimming took off 4 bases at V and 0 bases at J, with 9 bases between the two ends. In nucleotides, the CDR3 is TGTGCCAGCAGTGCGACAGGTCCGAACACCGGGGAGCTGTTTTTT. Translating gives CASSATGPNTGELFF.

The V call is TRBV18, the J call TRBJ2-1; 8 nucleotides line up with TRBD1. Germline CDR1 reads KGHSH; CDR2 reads LQKENI. The CDR3 runs 15 residues. Trimming at V came to 3 bases and at J to 4 bases, leaving 5 bases not matched to a gene. Here the CDR3 DNA reads TGTGCCAGCTCACCGAGACAGGGGCGTTACAATGAGCAGTTCTTC. It codes for CASSPRQGRYNEQFF.

The chain is built from TRBV11-3 and TRBJ1-1; possibly TRBD1 for D (6 bases). Looked up from germline, CDR1 is SGHNT and CDR2 is YENEEA. Trimming took 1 base from V and 0 from J, leaving 15 bases between them. The CDR3 consists of 17 residues. The CDR3 region is CASSLGGWGRLNTEAFF. In DNA, the CDR3 is TGTGCCAGCAGCTTAGGTGGTTGGGGGCGCTTGAACACTGAAGCTTTCTTT.

The chain employs TRBV5-1 and TRBJ2-3, with D perhaps matching TRBD2 (5 bases). Germline V gene lookup returns CDR1 SGHRS and CDR2 YFSETQ. CDR3 size: 12 residues. V was shortened by 7 bases and J by 0 bases, with 6 bases between the two germline ends. The CDR3 DNA reads as TGCGCCAGCGAGGGAAGCACAGATACGCAGTATTTT. Its translation is CASEGSTDTQYF.

The sample holds a few counts of this clone. The chain carries TRBV18 and TRBJ1-6, with TRBD1 matching 9 bases. The germline V gene encodes CDR1 KGHSH and CDR2 LQKENI. CDR3 size: 16 residues. V shed 1 base and J 9 bases; nucleotides not matched to a gene: 7. CDR3 sequence reads: CASSPRSGTGSSPLHF. The CDR3 DNA sequence: TGTGCCAGCTCACCACGCTCCGGGACAGGGTCTTCACCCCTCCACTTT.

The V call is TRBV6-5, the J call TRBJ1-1; D gene ambiguous. In germline, CDR1 is MNHEY, CDR2 SVGAGI. Trimming pared 0 bases from V and 0 bases from J, leaving 8 bases between. The CDR3 covers 15 residues. The CDR3 region is CASSYSAGMNTEAFF. The CDR3 region has the DNA TGTGCCAGCAGTTACTCGGCGGGGATGAACACTGAAGCTTTCTTT.

This chain links TRBV23-1 with TRBJ2-7; weak D call: TRBD2 (6 bases). TRBV23-1 is assigned to the ORF class and has an uncertain function. The CDR3 runs 16 residues. V was pared by 0 bases and J by 3 bases, with 15 bases between. CDR3 nucleotides: TGCGCCAGCAGTCAATCGGACGGGGGATGGGGCTACGAGCAGTACTTC. Residues: CASSQSDGGWGYEQYF.

The V and J genes are TRBV5-1 and TRBJ2-7, with a tentative D call TRBD2 (6 bases). CDR3 length equals 17 residues. V lost 4 bases, J lost 4 bases, and 24 bases lay in between. Germline loops: CDR1 SGHRS, CDR2 YFSETQ. CDR3 region: CASSPVRRRARYYEQYV. CDR3 coding DNA: TGCGCCAGCAGCCCGGTGCGGAGGAGGGCCCGATATTACGAGCAGTACGTC.

The chain couples TRBV7-6 to TRBJ2-1; TRBD1 matches 10 bases. This CDR3 spans 14 amino acids. J lost 5 bases, V lost 5 bases, and 3 bases had no gene match. The germline V gene encodes CDR1 SGHVS and CDR2 FNYEAQ. The CDR3 nucleotides are TGTGCCAGCAGCCGGACAGGGGGTAACAATGAGCAGTTCTTC. The encoded protein is CASSRTGGNNEQFF.

V and J are TRBV10-2 and TRBJ2-7; 7 bases agree with TRBD2. This CDR3 contains 16 residues. Germline CDR1 and CDR2: WSHSY and SAAADI. Trimming took 3 bases from V and 2 from J; bases not matched to a gene: 10. The CDR3 DNA reads as TGCGCCAGCAGTGAAGTCCCTAGCGGCCGGGCCTACGAGCAGTACTTC. Its protein product is CASSEVPSGRAYEQYF.

V gene TRBV2 combines with J gene TRBJ1-2, with 8 bases matching TRBD1. V dropped 7 bases and J dropped 3; count of bases not matched to a gene: 7. The CDR3 is 14 residues long. Germline V gives CDR1 SNHLY, CDR2 FYNNEI. The CDR3, as DNA: TGTGCCAGCAACCTCGGACAGGGTGACTATGGCTACACCTTC. Residues: CASNLGQGDYGYTF.

The gene calls are TRBV9 and TRBJ2-7; 10 bases fit TRBD1. Trimming cost V 0 bases and J 1 base; bases outside gene matches: 1. Germline-derived CDR1 and CDR2 are SGDLS and YYNGEE. The CDR3 totals 15 residues. The CDR3 sequence: CASSVGQGASYEQYF. The CDR3, as DNA: TGTGCCAGCAGCGTAGGACAGGGGGCATCCTACGAGCAGTACTTC. Combining the CDR3 with reference TRBV9 and TRBJ2-7 gives the whole variable domain DSGVTQTPKHLITATGQRVTLRCSPRSGDLSVYWYQQSLDQGLQFLIQYYNGEERAKGNILERFSAQQFPDLHSELNLSSLELGDSALYFCASSVGQGASYEQYFGPGTRLTVT.

The chain links TRBV4-1 to TRBJ1-3, with 7 bases fitting TRBD1. There are 16 residues in the CDR3. The V and J ends lost 4 bases and 0 bases, in that order; junction bases with no gene match: 6. Germline CDR1 and CDR2: MGHRA and YSYEKL. CDR3 sequence: CASSPRDSPSGNTIYF. CDR3 DNA sequence: TGCGCCAGCAGCCCTCGGGACAGTCCCTCTGGAAACACCATATATTTT.

This chain uses TRBV19 with TRBJ2-5; tentatively, D is TRBD1 (5 bases). The CDR3 covers 13 residues. Trimming pared 8 bases from V and 2 bases from J, leaving 12 bases between. Germline-derived CDR1 and CDR2 are LNHDA and SQIVND (reference sequence). For the CDR3, the DNA is TGTGCCAGTCGTTTTAGGACACAAGAGACCCAGTACTTC. It codes for CASRFRTQETQYF.

The rearrangement uses TRBV7-4 and TRBJ2-7, with D perhaps matching TRBD1 (6 bases). The length of the CDR3 is 16 residues. CDR1 SGHVT and CDR2 SQSDAQ come from the germline V gene. The germline V and J ends were trimmed by 4 bases and 3 bases, with 19 bases remaining between them. This CDR3 reads CASSSNWVTGIYEQYV. The DNA of the CDR3 is TGTGCCAGCAGCTCAAATTGGGTAACAGGGATCTACGAGCAGTACGTC.

This clone was detected once. The V and J genes are TRBV24-1 and TRBJ1-5, with D tentatively TRBD1 (5 bases). V lost 6 bases and J lost 9, with 11 bases in between. The CDR3 totals 12 residues. Per the germline V gene, CDR1 is KGHDR and CDR2 is SFDVKD. The CDR3 sequence is CATSLSQGPQHF. In nucleotides, the CDR3 is TGTGCCACCAGTCTGAGTCAGGGGCCCCAGCATTTT.

The chain joins TRBV9 to TRBJ1-6; 7 bases align to TRBD1. V trimming: 1 base; J trimming: 4 bases; junction bases outside the gene matches: 2. CDR1 and CDR2 (germline): SGDLS, YYNGEE. The CDR3 runs to 15 residues. The CDR3 coding sequence is TGTGCCAGCAGCGTACAGGGGGAATATAATTCACCCCTCCACTTT. Its protein product is CASSVQGEYNSPLHF. The full variable domain, in which reference TRBV9 and TRBJ1-6 provide the parts outside the CDR3, is DSGVTQTPKHLITATGQRVTLRCSPRSGDLSVYWYQQSLDQGLQFLIQYYNGEERAKGNILERFSAQQFPDLHSELNLSSLELGDSALYFCASSVQGEYNSPLHFGNGTRLTVT.

This chain connects TRBV7-2 to TRBJ1-5, with TRBD1 matching over 7 bases. V shed 5 bases and J 2 bases; nucleotides not matched to a gene: 12. The CDR3 consists of 17 residues. The germline CDR1 and CDR2 sequences are SGHTA and FQGNSA. The CDR3 protein is CASSTGQVVFGNQPQHF. The CDR3 DNA follows: TGTGCCAGCAGCACCGGACAGGTGGTGTTTGGCAATCAGCCCCAGCATTTT.

The rearrangement links TRBV11-2 to TRBJ2-7; 7 nucleotides agree with TRBD1. V lost 6 bases and J lost 3; bases outside the gene matches: 5. CDR1 is SGHAT, CDR2 FQNNGV, per germline. The CDR3 consists of 13 residues. CDR3 sequence: CASRIQGDYEQYF. CDR3 nucleotide sequence: TGTGCCAGCAGGATTCAGGGGGACTACGAGCAGTACTTC.

V usage is TRBV12-3 or TRBV12-4 and J usage is TRBJ1-2; maybe TRBD1 (5 bases). The CDR3 totals 13 residues. Trimming cost V 7 bases and J 8 bases, with 17 bases left between them. The CDR3 sequence: CASTQRGRSGYTF. CDR3 nucleotides: TGTGCCAGCACCCAAAGGGGTCGGTCCGGCTACACCTTC.

The genes are TRBV11-2 and TRBJ1-1; D gene unclear. The CDR3 sequence is 15 residues long. Germline V gene lookup returns CDR1 SGHAT and CDR2 FQNNGV. Trimming removed 0 bases from V and 3 bases from J, with 11 bases in between. CDR3 coding DNA: TGTGCCAGCAGCTTAGATTATTCCCGGGACACTGAAGCTTTCTTT. Its translation is CASSLDYSRDTEAFF.